This TCR beta chain was documented in a study of beta chain features in type 1 diabetes. Findings and caveats of the study: Researchers cautioned that cDNA sequencing could over-represent cells with high TCR expression.

Each of the sorted populations had a purity greater than 95%. This clone has only a few counts. Its specificity is not known. Every bit of the isolated RNA underwent reverse transcription, so sequencing read expressed TCRB transcripts. Libraries were prepared by immunoSEQ multiplex PCR; TCRdb keeps only in-frame clonotypes and omits some of them. There are roughly 400,000 clones in the sample; around 16% occur only once, and more than 0.015% lies in the top ten. Trimming cost V 1 base and J 6 bases, with 13 bases left between them. This CDR3 comprises 15 residues. Germline-derived CDR1 and CDR2 are KGHSH and LQKENI.

Sequencing was carried out using naive CD4+ T cells from blood. This sequence joins TRBV18 and TRBJ1-5, with TRBD1 as a possible D gene (5 bases). The clonotype originates from a woman aged 18-29 years in good health. CDR3 loop: CASSPQQGKGQPQHF. In DNA, the CDR3 is TGTGCCAGCTCACCACAGCAGGGTAAGGGTCAGCCCCAGCATTTT. The full variable domain, in which reference TRBV18 and TRBJ1-5 provide the parts outside the CDR3, is NAGVMQNPRHLVRRRGQEARLRCSPMKGHSHVYWYRQLPEEGLKFMVYLQKENIIDESGMPKERFSAEFPKEGPSILRIQQVVRGDSAAYFCASSPQQGKGQPQHFGDGTRLSIL.